The rows below give T cell receptor beta chains drawn from one sample of a study of early T cells in non-severe SARS-CoV-2 infection. In TCRdb, the 5' RACE reads were re-called with MiXCR into one record per CDR3 protein. The profile covers approximately 48,000 distinct CDR3 sequences, with about 6% appearing a single time and approximately 2.8% taken by the ten largest. Sequencing was performed on whole blood, taken at baseline. The receptors were gathered from an adult who was a healthcare worker with PCR-confirmed SARS-CoV-2 infection or an uninfected control (not recorded which). CDR3s include the opening cysteine and the closing phenylalanine or tryptophan. A D gene is named only where the DNA matches it firmly. Size tells how often a clone was seen (once, few, many) or the class of an expanded clone, and some rows leave it out.

j_call | clone_size | v_call | d_call | cdr3_length | cdr3_nt | cdr3_aa
TRBJ1-5 | many | TRBV4-3 | . | 14 | TGCGCCAGCAGCCAGGGGCAGGGTAATCAGCCCCAGCATTTT | CASSQGQGNQPQHF
TRBJ1-1 | few | TRBV4-1 | . | 12 | TGCGCCAGCAGCCTGGGAACCACTGAAGCTTTCTTT | CASSLGTTEAFF
TRBJ2-5 | many | TRBV5-4 | . | 13 | TGTGCCAGCAGCTTGGACAGGGAAGAGACCCAGTACTTC | CASSLDREETQYF
TRBJ2-1 | . | TRBV5-1 | . | 15 | TGCGCCAGCAGCTCCCAGGGCAGAACGTACAATGAGCAGTTCTTC | CASSSQGRTYNEQFF
TRBJ2-1 | . | TRBV11-2 | . | 15 | TGTGCCAGCAGCTTAGAGCGGGGTCTTGACAATGAGCAGTTCTTC | CASSLERGLDNEQFF
TRBJ2-7 | . | TRBV14 | . | 17 | TGTGCCAGCAGCCACAACCTTGGACGGTGGAGCTCCTACGAGCAGTACTTC | CASSHNLGRWSSYEQYF
TRBJ2-3 | many | TRBV28 | TRBD2 | 17 | TGTGCCAGCAGTCCCACGGGGAGGGGAGGATTCACAGATACGCAGTATTTT | CASSPTGRGGFTDTQYF
TRBJ2-1 | many | TRBV20-1 | . | 15 | TGCAGTGCTAGAGCGGGTACAGGCTCCTACAATGAGCAGTTCTTC | CSARAGTGSYNEQFF
TRBJ1-1 | many | TRBV12-3/TRBV12-4 | . | 13 | TGTGCCAGCAGTGTGGGGGGAGGCACTGAAGCTTTCTTT | CASSVGGGTEAFF
TRBJ2-3 | many | TRBV11-3 | TRBD2 | 17 | TGTGCCAGCAGCCGCCGTTTAGCGGGGAGTCCCACAGATACGCAGTATTTT | CASSRRLAGSPTDTQYF
TRBJ1-4 | many | TRBV20-1 | . | 13 | TGCAGTGCGCTGGACGGCAGACGGGAAAAACTGTTTTTT | CSALDGRREKLFF
TRBJ2-3 | many | TRBV6-2/TRBV6-3 | . | 14 | TGTGCCAGCAGCATCGGGCATCTTTCAGATACGCAGTATTTT | CASSIGHLSDTQYF
TRBJ2-2 | few | TRBV6-5 | . | 15 | TGTGCCAGCAGTTACAAACTAGTGAACACCGGGGAGCTGTTTTTT | CASSYKLVNTGELFF
TRBJ2-1 | many | TRBV20-1 | TRBD2 | 14 | TGCAGTGCTAGAAAGCTAGCGGGGGTGAATGAGCAGTTCTTC | CSARKLAGVNEQFF
TRBJ2-7 | many | TRBV28 | TRBD2 | 13 | TGTGCCAGCAGAACTAGCGGGGGCTACGAGCAGTACTTC | CASRTSGGYEQYF
TRBJ2-7 | many | TRBV7-6 | . | 16 | TGTGCCAGCAGCCTGACCCCGGCGGAAAGCTCCTACGAGCAGTACTTC | CASSLTPAESSYEQYF
TRBJ2-1 | medium-sized | TRBV7-7 | . | 16 | TGTGCTAGCAGCTTGGGGACGGAGTACCCTAACAATGAGCAGTTCTTC | CASSLGTEYPNNEQFF
TRBJ2-3 | few | TRBV11-2 | TRBD2 | 17 | TGTGCCAGCAGCCCCTTTTCGGGGGGGCTGAGCACAGATACGCAGTATTTT | CASSPFSGGLSTDTQYF
TRBJ2-7 | . | TRBV19 | . | 16 | TGTGCCAGTAGTATAGAGGCCGGCAGGGGACTGTACGAGCAGTACTTC | CASSIEAGRGLYEQYF
TRBJ2-5 | . | TRBV6-6 | . | 14 | TGTGCCAGCAGTTTCACAGCGTACCAAGAGACCCAGTACTTC | CASSFTAYQETQYF
TRBJ2-1 | many | TRBV28 | . | 15 | TGTGCCAGTCAGGCAACACCGGGGGTGCACAATGAGCAGTTCTTC | CASQATPGVHNEQFF
TRBJ2-5 | . | TRBV12-3/TRBV12-4 | . | 15 | TGTGCCAGCACGACCTATGGAGGGTACCAAGAGACCCAGTACTTC | CASTTYGGYQETQYF